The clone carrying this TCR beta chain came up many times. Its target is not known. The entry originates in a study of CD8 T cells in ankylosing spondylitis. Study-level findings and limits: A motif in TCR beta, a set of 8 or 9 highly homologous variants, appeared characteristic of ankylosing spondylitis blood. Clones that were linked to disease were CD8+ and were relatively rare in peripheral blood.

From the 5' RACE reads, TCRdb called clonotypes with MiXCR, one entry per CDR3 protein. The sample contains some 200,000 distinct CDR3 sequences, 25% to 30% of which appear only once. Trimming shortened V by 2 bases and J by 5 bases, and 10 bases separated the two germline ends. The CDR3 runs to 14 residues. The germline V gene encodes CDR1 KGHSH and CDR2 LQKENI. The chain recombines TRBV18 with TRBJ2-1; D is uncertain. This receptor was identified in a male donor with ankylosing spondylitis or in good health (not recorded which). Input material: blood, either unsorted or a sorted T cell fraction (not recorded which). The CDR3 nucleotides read TGTGCCAGCTCACCAGTCCTTGCCGACAATGAGCAGTTCTTC. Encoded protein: CASSPVLADNEQFF.